This TCR beta chain was profiled in a study of response to subunit inactivated influenza vaccine. Study-level results: With each seasonal influenza vaccination, the authors suggested, few new T cells are recruited.

TCRdb passed the RT-PCR reads through MiXCR, listing each CDR3 protein once. The table has roughly 700,000 distinct CDR3 sequences, around 13% seen once. This clonotype came up a few times. Its antigen remains unknown. V lost 4 bases and J lost 2, with 15 bases in between. The CDR3 has 16 residues. Germline V gene lookup returns CDR1 LGHNA and CDR2 YNFKEQ. This TCR came from a man aged 50-60 years who received an inactivated influenza vaccine. The sample in question was PBMCs from blood, obtained roughly 2 weeks before vaccination. The chain employs TRBV4-2 and TRBJ1-5; D is uncertain. CDR3 sequence: CASSPNTHTGNQPQHF. The CDR3, as DNA: TGTGCCAGCAGCCCAAACACACATACGGGCAATCAGCCCCAGCATTTT.